The clone carrying this T cell receptor beta chain was observed a single time. The data belong to a study of blood T cell repertoires in COVID-19. Looking at the study overall: COVID-19 samples from acute and convalescent phases originated in the United States, Italy and Spain. Sources were T cells, B-cell-depleted T cells, or PBMCs; the material itself was cDNA or gDNA.

Original handling: Reference gene primer amplification in the assay estimated nucleated cell counts. Produced via immunoSEQ multiplex PCR; TCRdb's table is partial and in-frame only. D and trimming were read from the DNA, whereas the V and J calls and clone size are those reported in that table. Among about 120,000 clones listed, 90% were seen once. The CDR3 has 13 amino acids. Germline CDR1 and CDR2: LNHDA and SQIVND (reference sequence). V was cut by 5 bases and J by 3 bases, with 8 bases left in between. Patients of the Seattle cohort, enrolled during active infection, were followed longitudinally.

This clonotype originated in a man between 60 and 75 years old with COVID-19, enrolled during active disease. What was sequenced was peripheral blood. The chain links TRBV19 to TRBJ1-5, with D unresolved. The CDR3: CASSERINQPQHF. CDR3 bases: TGTGCCAGTAGTGAGAGGATCAATCAGCCCCAGCATTTT.